This T cell receptor (beta chain) was profiled in a study of blood T cells in healthy people across ages. The authors ran a second PCR of about 6 to 11 cycles using a sample-barcoded 5' primer and a J-beta primer mix. Using its own MiXCR run on the 5' RACE reads, TCRdb lists one record per CDR3 protein. The sample has approximately 1.5 million distinct CDR3 sequences; less than 45% are singletons. Per the germline V gene, CDR1 is MNHEY and CDR2 is SVGAGI. CDR3 length: 14 residues. The ends were cut back, 4 bases at V and 1 base at J, with 10 bases in the middle. The sequence was collected from a woman under 30 in good health. This chain joins TRBV6-5 and TRBJ1-2; D perhaps matches TRBD1 (5 bases). The material sequenced was blood. The CDR3 DNA is TGTGCCAGCAGTTCGACAGATTTTAACTATGGCTACACCTTC. This translates into CASSSTDFNYGYTF.